The 10 T cell receptor beta chains listed next were all sequenced from one sample in a study of cytomegalovirus exposure and HLA in healthy donors. Vbeta (60) and Jbeta (13) primers were used in the PCR. TCRdb keeps only in-frame clones here, not all; method: immunoSEQ multiplex PCR. The top ten clones hold 2.3% of a sample with roughly 200,000 clones, over 75% of them seen once. The specimen sequenced was PBMCs. Source of these receptors: a woman aged 50 to 65 in good health and CMV-seronegative.

The CDR3 DNA follows: TGCGCCAGCAGCTTGGGGGGACAGTCTAACTATGGCTACACCTTC. Translation: CASSLGGQSNYGYTF. J is TRBJ1-2 and V is TRBV5-1, with 7 positions matching TRBD1. The V segment lost 0 bases and the J segment 0 bases; nucleotides outside the gene matches: 2. The length of the CDR3 is 15 residues. The germline V gene encodes CDR1 SGHRS and CDR2 YFSETQ.

The chain employs TRBV9 and TRBJ1-4, with 9 nucleotides matching TRBD1. Germline CDR1 SGDLS, CDR2 YYNGEE. The CDR3 length is 14 residues. V shed 2 bases and J 7 bases; nucleotides not matched to a gene: 3. CDR3 sequence: CASSVGTGSEKLFF. In nucleotides, the CDR3 is TGTGCCAGCAGCGTCGGGACAGGGAGTGAAAAACTGTTTTTT.

The chain joins TRBV6-6 to TRBJ1-5; 8 nucleotides align to TRBD1. Trimming removed 5 bases from V and 5 bases from J; junction bases left unmatched: 11. The CDR3 runs to 16 residues. Per the germline V gene, CDR1 is MNHNY and CDR2 is SVGAGI (reference sequence). CDR3 nucleotides: TGTGCCAGCAGTCTCGGACAGGGAGGAGGCGATCAGCCCCAGCATTTT. This sequence encodes CASSLGQGGGDQPQHF.

This chain joins TRBV18 and TRBJ2-1; D is possibly TRBD1 (5 bases). This CDR3 is 15 amino acids long. Germline V lookup: CDR1 KGHSH, CDR2 LQKENI. V was trimmed by 6 bases and J by 5 bases, leaving 17 bases between them. In DNA form, the CDR3 reads TGTGCCAGCTCCCGCGACCCTGGGGCTAACAATGAGCAGTTCTTC. This translates into CASSRDPGANNEQFF.

V is TRBV10-2 and J is TRBJ2-1, with TRBD2 identical over 11 bases. J was trimmed by 13 bases and V by 10 bases; bases with no gene match: 9. The CDR3 length is 12 residues. CDR1 and CDR2 from the germline V gene are WSHSY and SAAADI. The chain's CDR3 is CATSGTSGTQFF. The DNA for the CDR3 is TGCGCCACCTCCGGGACTAGCGGTACACAGTTCTTC.

This clone was picked up one time. The DNA of the CDR3 is TGTGCCAGCAGCTCGGGGGATTTACGCCGGAACATTCAGTACTTC. This codes for CASSSGDLRRNIQYF. The rearrangement links TRBV27 to TRBJ2-4; D possibly corresponds to TRBD2 (6 bases). Per the germline V gene, CDR1 is MNHEY and CDR2 is SMNVEV (reference sequence). The CDR3 length is 15 residues. V was clipped by 6 bases and J by 7 bases, with 19 bases between them.

The rearrangement uses TRBV6-5 and TRBJ2-7; D call uncertain. Deletions cut 5 bases from V and 3 bases from J, with 14 bases between. Per the germline V gene, CDR1 is MNHEY and CDR2 is SVGAGI. This CDR3 spans 14 amino acids. CDR3 nucleotides: TGTGCCAGCAGTATCGGAGTACTCCTCTACGAGCAGTACTTC. Its translation is CASSIGVLLYEQYF.

The table lists this clone with a count of one. V and J are TRBV6-1 and TRBJ1-5; tentatively, D is TRBD1 (5 bases). From germline, CDR1 is MNHNS and CDR2 SASEGT. CDR3 length: 13 residues. Trimming pared 3 bases from V and 7 bases from J, leaving 10 bases between. The CDR3 DNA reads TGTGCCAGCAGTGATACAGGTTTGCAGCCCCAGCATTTT. It is translated as CASSDTGLQPQHF.

The chain employs TRBV18 and TRBJ2-1; 11 nucleotides match TRBD2. CDR3 length: 13 residues. Unmatched junction bases numbered 3, after V lost 0 bases and J lost 14 bases. Germline CDR1 and CDR2: KGHSH and LQKENI. The CDR3 DNA reads TGTGCCAGCTCACCACCCCCGGGACTAGCGGAGTTCTTC. It codes for CASSPPPGLAEFF.

The V gene is TRBV7-2, the J gene TRBJ2-3; D is possibly TRBD2 (5 bases). The V gene's germline CDR1 is SGHTA and CDR2 FQGNSA. With 5 bases removed from V and 1 base from J, the gap between germline ends came to 16 bases. The CDR3 runs 16 residues. This CDR3 is CASSLQYSRGTDTQYF. The CDR3 nucleotides are TGTGCCAGCAGCCTACAGTACTCGAGGGGCACAGATACGCAGTATTTT.